The 3 T cell receptor beta chains given below trace back to one sample, sequenced in a study of shared clonotypes between healthy human individuals. Produced via immunoSEQ multiplex PCR; TCRdb's table is partial and in-frame only. The sample lists about 2.3 million clones; roughly 90% were seen once. The sample comprised naive CD4+ T cells from PBMCs. Subset denoted: CD45RA+ positively selected. The receptors derive from a man between 18 and 35 years old in good health. Some clones in this sample may be carry-over from other donors' samples.

This chain joins TRBV5-6 and TRBJ2-5, with a possible D match to TRBD1 (6 bases). The V end was cut by 2 bases, the J end by 5 bases, with 13 bases between. CDR1 and CDR2 (germline): SGHDT, YYEEEE. This CDR3 comprises 14 residues. CDR3 loop: CASSFSDRRETQYF. CDR3 coding DNA: TGTGCCAGCAGCTTCTCGGACAGACGTGAGACCCAGTACTTC.

CDR3 bases: TGTGCCAGCAGTGAAATTGGACATTCCTACGAGCAGTACTTC. It yields the protein CASSEIGHSYEQYF. The chain carries TRBV6-1 and TRBJ2-7; D is possibly TRBD1 (5 bases). This CDR3 has 14 amino acids. Trimming shortened V by 2 bases and J by 1 base, and 9 bases separated the two germline ends. CDR1 MNHNS and CDR2 SASEGT come from the germline V gene.

A note on this clone: This same CDR3 is encoded by further DNA sequences in the sample. The chain couples TRBV28 to TRBJ2-7; D unresolved. This CDR3 spans 11 amino acids. V gave up 8 bases and J gave up 4 bases, with 9 bases separating them. Germline CDR1 is MDHEN and CDR2 is SYDVKM. The CDR3 DNA reads as TGTGCCAGCTCAAGAGCTTACGAGCAGTACTTC. It yields the protein CASSRAYEQYF.